The clone carrying this T cell receptor beta chain was picked up a small number of times. Its target is not known. By quantitative 5'-RACE with molecular barcodes, the TCR beta libraries were made. TCRdb recomputed calls from the 5' RACE reads with MiXCR, one row per CDR3 protein. Found here are 200,000 to 250,000 distinct CDR3 sequences, 25% to 30% of them singletons; the top ten hold about 6.9%. The sample is drawn from a study of CD8 T cells in ankylosing spondylitis. Notes on the study in general: A TCR beta motif of several highly homologous variants seemed to mark ankylosing spondylitis blood. There was reportedly significant enrichment of clones that were disease-linked in matched ankylosing spondylitis synovial fluid. Disease-linked clones were found to be CD8+ and relatively rare in peripheral blood.

The germline V gene has CDR1 MGHDK and CDR2 SYGVNS. J was trimmed by 4 bases and V by 4 bases; bases with no gene match: 11. There are 16 residues in the CDR3. This clonotype originated in a male donor with ankylosing spondylitis or in good health (not recorded which). This chain connects TRBV25-1 to TRBJ2-5, with 8 bases matching TRBD1. The material sequenced was blood, either unsorted or a sorted T cell fraction (not recorded which). The CDR3 nucleotides are TGTGCCAGCAGTGGGGTGACAGGGGTCTGGGGAGAGACCCAGTACTTC. Protein: CASSGVTGVWGETQYF.